The rows below give T cell receptor beta chains drawn from one sample of a study of siplizumab effects on memory and regulatory T cells. Assay: immunoSEQ multiplex PCR; the TCRdb copy retains only in-frame clones and omits some. The repertoire holds approximately 56,000 clones, with around 97% as singletons. The sequenced sample consisted of naive CD8+ T cells sorted from blood. Receptors were obtained from a human donor in good health. Both conserved end residues are part of each CDR3. D genes are given only for firm matches. Expanded clones get a size class; other rows say once, few or many, or leave the size out.

J: TRBJ2-3
V: TRBV19
D: TRBD2
length: 14
size: once
CDR3: CASSQGLVTDTQYF
DNA: TGTGCCAGTAGTCAGGGACTAGTCACAGATACGCAGTATTTT

J: TRBJ2-7
V: TRBV5-6
D: TRBD1
length: 15
size: NA
CDR3: CASSGGQPDSYEQYF
DNA: TGTGCCAGCAGCGGGGGACAGCCAGATTCCTACGAGCAGTACTTC

J: TRBJ2-1
V: TRBV27
D: TRBD2
length: 16
size: NA
CDR3: CASSPTGTSGSNEQFF
DNA: TGTGCCAGCAGTCCCACAGGGACTAGCGGGAGCAATGAGCAGTTCTTC

J: TRBJ2-7
V: TRBV6-6
D: NA
length: 13
size: NA
CDR3: CASSYSSDYEQYF
DNA: TGTGCCAGCAGTTACTCTTCTGACTACGAGCAGTACTTC

J: TRBJ2-2
V: TRBV19
D: NA
length: 15
size: NA
CDR3: CASSIRGRDTGELFF
DNA: TGTGCCAGTAGTATAAGGGGCAGGGACACCGGGGAGCTGTTTTTT

J: TRBJ1-1
V: TRBV6-5
D: NA
length: 15
size: NA
CDR3: CASSYNVRLNTEAFF
DNA: TGTGCCAGCAGTTACAACGTTAGGTTGAACACTGAAGCTTTCTTT

J: TRBJ2-1
V: TRBV4-2
D: TRBD2
length: 17
size: NA
CDR3: CASSQIVGLAGTNEQFF
DNA: TGTGCCAGCAGCCAAATAGTGGGACTAGCGGGAACCAATGAGCAGTTCTTC

J: TRBJ2-1
V: TRBV5-1
D: NA
length: 12
size: NA
CDR3: CASSLPSNEQFF
DNA: TGCGCCAGCAGCTTGCCTAGCAATGAGCAGTTCTTC

J: TRBJ2-5
V: TRBV4-1
D: NA
length: 14
size: NA
CDR3: CASSQVAYQETQYF
DNA: TGCGCCAGCAGCCAAGTTGCCTACCAAGAGACCCAGTACTTC

J: TRBJ2-3
V: TRBV7-3
D: TRBD2
length: 17
size: NA
CDR3: CASSDDGLAGGTDTQYF
DNA: TGTGCCAGCAGCGATGATGGACTAGCTGGCGGCACAGATACGCAGTATTTT

J: TRBJ2-7
V: TRBV6-5
D: NA
length: 15
size: NA
CDR3: CASSQNRVGSYEQYF
DNA: TGTGCCAGCAGCCAAAACAGGGTAGGCTCCTACGAGCAGTACTTC

J: TRBJ2-3
V: TRBV27
D: TRBD2
length: 15
size: NA
CDR3: CASSPLAESTDTQYF
DNA: TGTGCCAGCAGTCCTCTAGCGGAGAGCACAGATACGCAGTATTTT

J: TRBJ2-3
V: TRBV9
D: NA
length: 15
size: NA
CDR3: CASSSLHRGTDTQYF
DNA: TGTGCCAGCAGCTCCCTTCACCGGGGCACAGATACGCAGTATTTT

J: TRBJ1-2
V: TRBV29-1
D: NA
length: 13
size: once
CDR3: CSARDPGDYGYTF
DNA: TGCAGCGCCAGGGACCCGGGGGACTATGGCTACACCTTC

J: TRBJ2-2
V: TRBV7-9
D: TRBD2
length: 14
size: NA
CDR3: CASSLAGVAGELFF
DNA: TGTGCCAGCAGCCTAGCGGGAGTGGCCGGGGAGCTGTTTTTT

J: TRBJ2-2
V: TRBV4-1
D: TRBD2
length: 19
size: few
CDR3: CASSQEPYVVAGEAGELFF
DNA: TGCGCCAGCAGCCAAGAACCCTATGTGGTAGCGGGAGAAGCCGGGGAGCTGTTTTTT

J: TRBJ1-2
V: TRBV5-8
D: NA
length: 13
size: NA
CDR3: CASSLGRGYGYTF
DNA: TGTGCCAGCAGCTTGGGCAGAGGCTATGGCTACACCTTC

J: TRBJ2-3
V: TRBV2
D: TRBD2
length: 18
size: once
CDR3: CASSQLPLLADSTDTQYF
DNA: TGTGCCAGCAGCCAACTCCCCCTACTAGCGGATAGCACAGATACGCAGTATTTT

J: TRBJ1-5
V: TRBV14
D: NA
length: 13
size: NA
CDR3: CASSQIPNQPQHF
DNA: TGTGCCAGCAGCCAAATCCCGAATCAGCCCCAGCATTTT

J: TRBJ2-7
V: TRBV25-1
D: NA
length: 15
size: NA
CDR3: CASSEWSGVTYEQYF
DNA: TGTGCCAGCAGTGAATGGTCAGGGGTAACATACGAGCAGTACTTC

J: TRBJ1-1
V: TRBV25-1
D: NA
length: 9
size: once
CDR3: CVSITEAFF
DNA: TGTGTTAGCATCACTGAAGCTTTCTTT

J: TRBJ2-7
V: TRBV30
D: NA
length: 14
size: NA
CDR3: CAWTGGLLSYEQYF
DNA: TGTGCCTGGACTGGGGGCCTCCTCTCCTACGAGCAGTACTTC

J: TRBJ2-7
V: TRBV13
D: NA
length: 16
size: NA
CDR3: CASSFIRFGSIDEQYF
DNA: TGTGCCAGCAGCTTTATAAGGTTCGGGAGTATCGACGAGCAGTACTTC

J: TRBJ1-1
V: TRBV7-2
D: NA
length: 13
size: NA
CDR3: CASSFGGATEAFF
DNA: TGTGCCAGCAGCTTCGGGGGGGCCACTGAAGCTTTCTTT

J: TRBJ2-1
V: TRBV5-6
D: NA
length: 12
size: NA
CDR3: CASSPRRREQFF
DNA: TGTGCCAGCAGCCCTCGGAGGCGTGAGCAGTTCTTC

J: TRBJ2-1
V: TRBV25-1
D: TRBD2
length: 17
size: NA
CDR3: CASNGPPGTSVYNEQFF
DNA: TGTGCCAGCAACGGACCCCCCGGGACTAGCGTCTACAATGAGCAGTTCTTC

J: TRBJ1-1
V: TRBV6-5
D: TRBD1
length: 16
size: NA
CDR3: CASSYKGATMNTEAFF
DNA: TGTGCCAGCAGTTACAAGGGGGCGACTATGAACACTGAAGCTTTCTTT

J: TRBJ2-7
V: TRBV4-1
D: TRBD2
length: 14
size: NA
CDR3: CASSLAGASYEQYF
DNA: TGCGCCAGCAGTCTAGCGGGAGCCTCCTACGAGCAGTACTTC

J: TRBJ2-2
V: TRBV28
D: TRBD2
length: 18
size: once
CDR3: CASSWNRLERDITGELFF
DNA: TGTGCCAGCAGCTGGAACAGGTTGGAGCGGGATATTACCGGGGAGCTGTTTTTT

J: TRBJ2-7
V: TRBV4-1
D: NA
length: 15
size: NA
CDR3: CASSQTETRPYEQYF
DNA: TGCGCCAGCAGCCAAACCGAGACAAGACCCTACGAGCAGTACTTC

J: TRBJ1-1
V: TRBV15
D: TRBD1
length: 16
size: once
CDR3: CATSREEGAQNTEAFF
DNA: TGTGCCACCAGCAGAGAGGAGGGGGCTCAGAACACTGAAGCTTTCTTT

J: TRBJ1-4
V: TRBV30
D: TRBD1
length: 15
size: NA
CDR3: CAWSVGTGGFEKLFF
DNA: TGTGCCTGGAGTGTTGGGACAGGGGGCTTTGAAAAACTGTTTTTT

J: TRBJ1-4
V: TRBV18
D: NA
length: 16
size: NA
CDR3: CASSRGPGHTNEKLFF
DNA: TGTGCCAGCTCACGGGGACCGGGACATACAAATGAAAAACTGTTTTTT

J: TRBJ2-7
V: TRBV29-1
D: NA
length: 11
size: NA
CDR3: CSVGLAYEQYF
DNA: TGCAGCGTTGGGTTGGCCTACGAGCAGTACTTC

J: TRBJ2-1
V: TRBV28
D: NA
length: 19
size: NA
CDR3: CASSFFRAGENFSYNEQFF
DNA: TGTGCCAGCAGTTTTTTTCGGGCAGGGGAAAATTTCTCCTACAATGAGCAGTTCTTC

J: TRBJ2-1
V: TRBV7-9
D: NA
length: 17
size: NA
CDR3: CASSSSQRALPHDEQFF
DNA: TGTGCCAGCAGCTCCTCCCAGCGGGCCCTACCCCACGATGAGCAGTTCTTC

J: TRBJ2-2
V: TRBV4-3
D: NA
length: 16
size: NA
CDR3: CASSPGSGGGAGELFF
DNA: TGCGCCAGCAGCCCGGGGAGCGGAGGCGGGGCCGGGGAGCTGTTTTTT

J: TRBJ1-3
V: TRBV4-3
D: NA
length: 18
size: NA
CDR3: CASSQESVSRGVGNTIYF
DNA: TGCGCCAGCAGCCAAGAATCGGTTAGCAGGGGTGTTGGAAACACCATATATTTT

J: TRBJ1-1
V: TRBV11-3
D: NA
length: 15
size: NA
CDR3: CASSLFFTENTEAFF
DNA: TGTGCCAGCAGCTTATTTTTTACAGAGAACACTGAAGCTTTCTTT

J: TRBJ2-2
V: TRBV5-6
D: TRBD2
length: 15
size: NA
CDR3: CASSLVSGTTGELFF
DNA: TGTGCCAGCAGCTTGGTTAGCGGGACCACCGGGGAGCTGTTTTTT

J: TRBJ2-1
V: TRBV7-3
D: TRBD2
length: 16
size: once
CDR3: CASSSKGGRAYNEQFF
DNA: TGTGCCAGCAGCTCAAAAGGCGGGAGAGCTTACAATGAGCAGTTCTTC

J: TRBJ2-1
V: TRBV7-9
D: NA
length: 12
size: NA
CDR3: CASSPTYNEQFF
DNA: TGTGCCAGCAGCCCTACATACAATGAGCAGTTCTTC

J: TRBJ2-5
V: TRBV11-2
D: NA
length: 15
size: NA
CDR3: CASSLGTARVETQYF
DNA: TGTGCCAGCAGCTTAGGGACCGCCAGGGTTGAGACCCAGTACTTC

J: TRBJ2-7
V: TRBV27
D: TRBD1
length: 13
size: NA
CDR3: CASSGQGTNEQYF
DNA: TGTGCCAGCAGCGGACAGGGGACCAACGAGCAGTACTTC

J: TRBJ2-7
V: TRBV27
D: NA
length: 13
size: NA
CDR3: CASSLGLSHEQYF
DNA: TGTGCCAGCAGTCTGGGTCTCTCCCACGAGCAGTACTTC

J: TRBJ2-7
V: TRBV27
D: TRBD1
length: 15
size: NA
CDR3: CASIPTGANAYEQYF
DNA: TGTGCCAGTATACCGACAGGGGCGAACGCCTACGAGCAGTACTTC

J: TRBJ1-1
V: TRBV9
D: TRBD1
length: 15
size: NA
CDR3: CASSDATGGATEAFF
DNA: TGTGCCAGCAGCGACGCCACAGGGGGGGCCACTGAAGCTTTCTTT

J: TRBJ1-2
V: TRBV29-1
D: NA
length: 15
size: NA
CDR3: CSVEDEAGDNYGYTF
DNA: TGCAGCGTTGAAGATGAGGCAGGAGACAACTATGGCTACACCTTC